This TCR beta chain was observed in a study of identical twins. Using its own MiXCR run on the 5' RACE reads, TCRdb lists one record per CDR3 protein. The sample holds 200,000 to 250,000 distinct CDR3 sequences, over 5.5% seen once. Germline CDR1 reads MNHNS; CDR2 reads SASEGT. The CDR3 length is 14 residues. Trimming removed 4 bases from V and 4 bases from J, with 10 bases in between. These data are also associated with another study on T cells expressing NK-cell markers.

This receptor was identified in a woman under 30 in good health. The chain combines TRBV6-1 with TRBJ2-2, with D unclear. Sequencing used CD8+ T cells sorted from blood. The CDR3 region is CASSGSGSTGELFF. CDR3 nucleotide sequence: TGTGCCAGCAGTGGTTCAGGCAGCACCGGGGAGCTGTTTTTT.